The T cell receptor (beta chain) described here comes from a study of CD8 T cells in ankylosing spondylitis. Regarding the study as a whole: Among TCR beta sequences, a motif of several highly homologous variants appeared characteristic of ankylosing spondylitis blood.

The trim removed 7 bases at V and 4 bases at J, leaving 21 bases unmatched. The CDR3 loop spans 18 amino acids. The germline gives CDR1 SGHAT, CDR2 FQDESV (reference sequence). TCRdb re-called the 5' RACE reads through MiXCR, storing one row per CDR3 protein. The table lists about 700,000 distinct CDR3 sequences, around a fifth of them singletons. In its sample, this clonotype was seen a few times. The target antigen is unknown. The sequence was obtained from a male donor with ankylosing spondylitis. Sample: blood, either unsorted or a sorted T cell fraction (not recorded which). This chain uses TRBV11-1 with TRBJ2-7; 8 nucleotides agree with TRBD2. The CDR3 bases are TGTGCCAGCACTCCAAAAGGTAGCGGGGAGGCCGGCGCATACGAGCAGTACTTC. Translation: CASTPKGSGEAGAYEQYF. The entire variable domain, with the rest obtained from reference TRBV11-1 and TRBJ2-7, is as follows: EAEVAQSPRYKITEKSQAVAFWCDPISGHATLYWYRQILGQGPELLVQFQDESVVDDSQLPKDRFSAERLKGVDSTLKIQPAELGDSAMYLCASTPKGSGEAGAYEQYFGPGTRLTVT.